This T cell receptor beta chain was found in a study of monozygotic twins with inflammatory bowel disease. TCRdb re-called the 5' RACE reads and catalogs CDR3 proteins one per entry, DNA excluded. Reported are 170,000 or so distinct CDR3 sequences; the ten largest clones contain approximately 7%. General study results and limits: Whether twins were concordant or discordant made no difference to repertoire similarity, possibly from limited power.

On this clonotype: Its antigen is currently unknown.

Germline V gives CDR1 SNHLY, CDR2 FYNNEI. The CDR3 loop spans 15 amino acids. The genes are TRBV2 and TRBJ1-2. The source material was blood. The receptor was derived from a human donor with ulcerative colitis or Crohn's disease, or a healthy co-twin of an affected twin (not recorded which). This CDR3 reads CASPLRSNLNYGYTF.